The rows below give T cell receptor beta chains drawn from one sample of a study of control samples from healthy donors and cancer patients. The method was immunoSEQ multiplex PCR; TCRdb's version includes in-frame clones alone and lacks a portion of them. The sample contains about 180,000 clones, around 94% of which appear only once. Sequencing was done on a sample of blood. Receptors were obtained from a man aged 25-45 years in good health. The CDR3 runs from the conserved cysteine through the conserved F or W. The D gene is left open where the match is weak. The size of a clone is reported for some rows only, either as once, few or many, or as a class for expanded clones.

size	V	D	length	J	DNA	CDR3
.	TRBV20-1	TRBD1	11	TRBJ1-1	TGCAGTGCCCCCGGACAGGGTGAAGCTTTCTTT	CSAPGQGEAFF
.	TRBV19	.	18	TRBJ2-6	TGTGCCAGTAGTATCTCCAACCAATTCGTCGCTGGGGCCAACGTCCTGACTTTC	CASSISNQFVAGANVLTF
.	TRBV6-2/TRBV6-3	TRBD2	19	TRBJ2-1	TGTGCCAGCAGTTACGGGCGACTAGCGGGGGGGCCGGGTTACAATGAGCAGTTCTTC	CASSYGRLAGGPGYNEQFF
.	TRBV23-1	.	12	TRBJ1-2	TGCGCCAGCACTCCCAGGGTTCATGGCTACACCTTC	CASTPRVHGYTF
.	TRBV2	.	13	TRBJ1-4	TGTGCCAGCAGTGTCACCAGATCGGAAAAACTGTTTTTT	CASSVTRSEKLFF
.	TRBV4-1	TRBD1	17	TRBJ2-7	TGCGCCAGCAGCCAAGACCCCGGGACAGGGAGAACTACCGAGCAGTACTTC	CASSQDPGTGRTTEQYF
few	TRBV18	.	15	TRBJ2-7	TGTGCCAGCTCACAATCTGGGGGGAGCATGTACGAGCAGTACTTC	CASSQSGGSMYEQYF
.	TRBV3-1/TRBV3-2	.	13	TRBJ2-3	TGTGCCAGCAGCCCACCGGGGACAGATACGCAGTATTTT	CASSPPGTDTQYF
.	TRBV6-2/TRBV6-3	.	16	TRBJ2-3	TGTGCCAGCAGTCCAGAGCGGGTGCCTAGCACAGATACGCAGTATTTT	CASSPERVPSTDTQYF
.	TRBV9	.	14	TRBJ2-5	TGTGCCAGCAGCGTAGGATCGGGGGCAGAGACCCAGTACTTC	CASSVGSGAETQYF
.	TRBV5-5	TRBD1	15	TRBJ2-7	TGTGCCAGCAGAAGGGGACAGGACCCCTCCTACGAGCAGTACTTC	CASRRGQDPSYEQYF
.	TRBV5-1	.	13	TRBJ1-1	TGCGCCAGCAGCTTACAAATGAACACTGAAGCTTTCTTT	CASSLQMNTEAFF
.	TRBV19	.	13	TRBJ1-4	TGTGCCAGTAGTATTTTGCATGGGGAAAAACTGTTTTTT	CASSILHGEKLFF
.	TRBV6-5	.	14	TRBJ1-3	TGTGCCAGCAAGCTGGAACTCTCTGGAAACACCATATATTTT	CASKLELSGNTIYF
.	TRBV6-5	TRBD1	13	TRBJ2-7	TGTGCCAGCCAGACAGGGGTTTTCTACGAGCAGTACTTC	CASQTGVFYEQYF
.	TRBV7-2	.	15	TRBJ2-2	TGTGCCAGCAGCTTAAAAGCCCCGAACACCGGGGAGCTGTTTTTT	CASSLKAPNTGELFF
.	TRBV5-1	TRBD1	15	TRBJ2-5	TGCGCCAGCGGACAGGACAGACCTTACCAAGAGACCCAGTACTTC	CASGQDRPYQETQYF